The sample holds one count of the clone carrying this T cell receptor beta chain. The antigen is undetermined. Profiled with immunoSEQ multiplex PCR; TCRdb holds only in-frame clones, not every one. The sample has some 140,000 clones, 85% to 95% seen once. The CDR3 sequence is 14 residues long. Between the trimmed V and J ends, which lost 6 bases and 4 bases, there was a span of 12 bases. CDR1 is SEHNR, CDR2 FQNEAQ, per germline (reference sequence). The source of the sample is a study of T cell responses to AZD1222 COVID-19 vaccine. Overall study findings and caveats: Spike-specific TCR depth and breadth grew after two AZD1222 doses. Repertoire sampling was restricted to post-peak T cell response timepoints. Clonal diversity was possibly underestimated, and white British individuals and females predominated among donors.

The V and J genes are TRBV7-9 and TRBJ1-4, with D tentatively TRBD1 (5 bases). The sequence was obtained from an adult in good health. The material sequenced was peripheral blood, taken on day 0 of AZD1222 vaccination. DNA for the CDR3: TGTGCCAGCAGTCCAGACAGATTTAATGAAAAACTGTTTTTT. It encodes CASSPDRFNEKLFF.